These T cell receptor beta chains were read from a single sample in a study of tissue T cells after allogeneic stem cell transplantation. Produced via immunoSEQ multiplex PCR; TCRdb's table is partial and in-frame only. The sample carries about 3,300 clones, around three quarters recorded once. The sample in question was small intestine tissue, obtained at autopsy. Source of these receptors: a male patient aged 60 or older with steroid-refractory graft-versus-host disease after an allogeneic stem cell transplant. T cells may partly derive from the graft donor. The conserved cysteine and the conserved F or W are not part of the CDR3 here. Fields, in order: D gene, V gene, CDR3 length, CDR3 protein. The D gene is left open where the match is weak.

D gene: -; V gene: TRBV6-2/TRBV6-3; CDR3 length: 15; CDR3 protein: ASSYQDGLYSNQPQH
D gene: TRBD1; V gene: TRBV5-1; CDR3 length: 11; CDR3 protein: ASSLTGAYEQY
D gene: -; V gene: TRBV28; CDR3 length: 12; CDR3 protein: ASSEQGKQSEAF
D gene: -; V gene: TRBV6-4; CDR3 length: 11; CDR3 protein: ASSLTGNTEAF
D gene: -; V gene: TRBV29-1; CDR3 length: 12; CDR3 protein: SARPPESTDTQY
D gene: TRBD1; V gene: TRBV20-1; CDR3 length: 8; CDR3 protein: SASGGEQF
D gene: -; V gene: TRBV19; CDR3 length: 14; CDR3 protein: ASSPTAGVRNNEQF
D gene: -; V gene: TRBV28; CDR3 length: 12; CDR3 protein: ASSLAQVDYGYT
D gene: TRBD2; V gene: TRBV6-1; CDR3 length: 14; CDR3 protein: ASSEWRAGDTDTQY
D gene: TRBD2; V gene: TRBV28; CDR3 length: 15; CDR3 protein: ASSFLSGGSGYNEQF
D gene: -; V gene: TRBV11-3; CDR3 length: 10; CDR3 protein: ASSGGDSIVY
D gene: TRBD1; V gene: TRBV30; CDR3 length: 11; CDR3 protein: AWTGGRTGELF
D gene: -; V gene: TRBV7-9; CDR3 length: 14; CDR3 protein: ASSSSSIGPNSPLH
D gene: -; V gene: TRBV3-1/TRBV3-2; CDR3 length: 14; CDR3 protein: ASSSQERNYNQPQH
D gene: TRBD1; V gene: TRBV28; CDR3 length: 13; CDR3 protein: ASATGGAGNSPLH
D gene: TRBD1; V gene: TRBV7-2; CDR3 length: 14; CDR3 protein: ASSLGLTGGGTEAF
D gene: TRBD1; V gene: TRBV11-2; CDR3 length: 12; CDR3 protein: ASSLDRGQETQY
D gene: TRBD1; V gene: TRBV14; CDR3 length: 13; CDR3 protein: ASSQRDRGNSPLH
D gene: -; V gene: TRBV28; CDR3 length: 14; CDR3 protein: ASSLWDLGNFHEQY
D gene: -; V gene: TRBV6-5; CDR3 length: 11; CDR3 protein: ASSYRRAEKLF
D gene: -; V gene: TRBV28; CDR3 length: 10; CDR3 protein: ASSFLHYGYT
D gene: TRBD1; V gene: TRBV10-3; CDR3 length: 13; CDR3 protein: AISEGTGTNEKLF